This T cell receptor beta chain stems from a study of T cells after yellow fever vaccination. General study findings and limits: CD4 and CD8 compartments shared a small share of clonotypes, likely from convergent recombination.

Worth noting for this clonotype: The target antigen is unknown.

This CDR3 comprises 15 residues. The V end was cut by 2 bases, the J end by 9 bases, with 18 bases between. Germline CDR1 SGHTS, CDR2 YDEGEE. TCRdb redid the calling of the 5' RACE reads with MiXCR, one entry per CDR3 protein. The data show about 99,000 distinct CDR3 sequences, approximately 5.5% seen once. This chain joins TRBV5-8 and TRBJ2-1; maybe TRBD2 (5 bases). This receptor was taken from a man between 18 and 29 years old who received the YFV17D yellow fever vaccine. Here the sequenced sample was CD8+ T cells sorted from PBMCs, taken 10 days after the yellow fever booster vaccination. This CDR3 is CASSFYRGRIGEQFF. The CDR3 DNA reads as TGTGCCAGCAGCTTTTATAGAGGGCGGATCGGTGAGCAGTTCTTC.